This T cell receptor beta chain was captured in a study of T-cell memory formation after mild COVID-19. Whole-study findings and limits: Some clones that responded turned up in pre-infection memory, which suggests that cross-reactive memory joined in. A balance of CD4 and CD8 characterized clones contracting day 15 to 85, whereas later expanders leaned CD4+.

Turning to this clonotype: The antigen is undetermined.

TCRdb re-called the 5' RACE reads through MiXCR, storing one row per CDR3 protein. The sample carries roughly 100,000 distinct CDR3 sequences, roughly 12% recorded once. This clonotype originated in an adult woman who had mild COVID-19 (a few samples of this study predate the infection). Cell type and time point are not known. The source material was PBMCs or a T cell subset sorted from them (not recorded which).

The CDR3 DNA reads as TGCGCCAGCAGCCCGTTGGTCGCCACAGATACGCAGTATTTT. It codes for CASSPLVATDTQYF. The V gene is TRBV4-3, the J gene TRBJ2-3; no clear D. Looked up from germline, CDR1 is LGHNA and CDR2 is YSLEER. The CDR3 has 14 amino acids. With 4 bases removed from V and 2 bases from J, the gap between germline ends came to 10 bases.